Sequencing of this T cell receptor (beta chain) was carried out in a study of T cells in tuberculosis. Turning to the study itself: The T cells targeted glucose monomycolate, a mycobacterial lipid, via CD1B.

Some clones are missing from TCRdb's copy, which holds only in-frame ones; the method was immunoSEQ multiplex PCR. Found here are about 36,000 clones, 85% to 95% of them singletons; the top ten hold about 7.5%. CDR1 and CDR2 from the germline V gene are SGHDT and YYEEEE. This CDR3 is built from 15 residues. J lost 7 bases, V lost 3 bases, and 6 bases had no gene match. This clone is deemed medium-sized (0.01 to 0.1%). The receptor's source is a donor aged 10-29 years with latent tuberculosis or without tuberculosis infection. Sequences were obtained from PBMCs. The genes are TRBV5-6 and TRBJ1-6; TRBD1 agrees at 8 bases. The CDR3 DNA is TGTGCCAGCAGCTCTGGACAGGGAGAGAATTCACCCCTCCACTTT. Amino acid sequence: CASSSGQGENSPLHF. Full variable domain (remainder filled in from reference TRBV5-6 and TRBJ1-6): DAGVTQSPTHLIKTRGQQVTLRCSPKSGHDTVSWYQQALGQGPQFIFQYYEEEERQRGNFPDRFSGHQFPNYSSELNVNALLLGDSALYLCASSSGQGENSPLHFGNGTRLTVT.